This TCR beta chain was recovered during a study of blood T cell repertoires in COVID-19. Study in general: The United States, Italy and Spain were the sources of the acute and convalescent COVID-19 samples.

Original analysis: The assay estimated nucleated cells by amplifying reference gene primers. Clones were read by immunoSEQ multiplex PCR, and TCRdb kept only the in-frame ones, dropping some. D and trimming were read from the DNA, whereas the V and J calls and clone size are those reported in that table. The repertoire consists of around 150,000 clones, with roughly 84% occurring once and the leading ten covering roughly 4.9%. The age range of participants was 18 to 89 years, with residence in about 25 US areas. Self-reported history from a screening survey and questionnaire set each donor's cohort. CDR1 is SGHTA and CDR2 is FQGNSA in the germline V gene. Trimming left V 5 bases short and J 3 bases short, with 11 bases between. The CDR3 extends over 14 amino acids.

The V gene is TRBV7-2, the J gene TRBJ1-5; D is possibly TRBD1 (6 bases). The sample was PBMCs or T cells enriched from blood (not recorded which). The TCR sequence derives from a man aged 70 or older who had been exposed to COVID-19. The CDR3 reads CASSPTGYNQPQHF. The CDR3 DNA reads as TGTGCCAGCAGCCCGACAGGTTACAATCAGCCCCAGCATTTT.